Shown below are 24 T cell receptor beta chains from a single sample sequenced in a study of blood T cells in healthy people across ages. Using a J-beta primer mix together with a sample-barcoded 5' primer, a second PCR was run for about 7 to 12 cycles. MiXCR, run by TCRdb on the 5' RACE reads, gives a single entry per CDR3 protein. Among about 970,000 distinct CDR3 sequences listed, 45% to 60% were seen once. What was sequenced was blood. The receptors stem from a woman aged 55-75 years in good health.

The chain couples TRBV9 to TRBJ2-2; 8 nucleotides match TRBD1. V was clipped by 2 bases and J by 1 base; unmatched bases: 1. The CDR3 has 15 amino acids. From germline, CDR1 is SGDLS and CDR2 YYNGEE. The CDR3, as DNA: TGTGCCAGCAGCGTCGGGACAGGGAACACCGGGGAGCTGTTTTTT. Protein: CASSVGTGNTGELFF.

Note on this clonotype: A junction boundary mismatches the germline segment, possibly from a read error. The J gene is TRBJ2-2, the V gene TRBV7-2; D call uncertain. This CDR3 spans 15 amino acids. The V gene's germline CDR1 is SGHTA and CDR2 FQGNSA. CDR3 nucleotides: TGTGCCGGCAGCTTCGGGTGGGTGAACACCGGGGAGCTGTTTTTT. The encoded protein is CAGSFGWVNTGELFF.

This clonotype has more than one count but fewer than ten. The chain has TRBV18 and TRBJ2-3; no reliable D call. The CDR3 runs 15 residues. Trimming removed 1 base from V and 1 base from J, with 9 bases in between. Per germline, CDR1 KGHSH and CDR2 LQKENI. The CDR3 bases are TGTGCCAGCTCACCACGCTTTGCGGGCACAGATACGCAGTATTTT. As protein: CASSPRFAGTDTQYF.

The chain uses TRBV20-1 and TRBJ1-4; tentatively, D is TRBD1 (6 bases). With 5 bases removed from V and 8 bases from J, the gap between germline ends came to 21 bases. CDR3 size: 15 residues. Germline loops: CDR1 DFQATT, CDR2 SNEGSKA (reference sequence). The CDR3 nucleotides are TGCAGTGCTGGGGGGGCACCCCAAGTGTGGGAAAAACTGTTTTTT. As protein: CSAGGAPQVWEKLFF.

The chain carries TRBV6-4 and TRBJ1-6, with D possibly TRBD1 on 6 matching bases. Germline V lookup: CDR1 MRHNA, CDR2 SNTAGT. V was cut by 4 bases and J by 6 bases, with 10 bases left in between. The CDR3 covers 14 residues. CDR3 sequence reads: CASSAEGGNSPLHF. The CDR3, as DNA: TGTGCCAGCAGTGCGGAAGGGGGTAATTCACCCCTCCACTTT.

The chain links TRBV4-1 to TRBJ2-7; tentatively, D is TRBD2 (5 bases). Germline CDR1 and CDR2: MGHRA and YSYEKL. The length of the CDR3 is 15 residues. Trimming removed 4 bases at V and 5 bases at J, with 18 bases between. CDR3 sequence (DNA): TGCGCCAGCAGCCGCTACCTTAGAGCGGAAAACGAGCAGTACTTC. Encoded protein: CASSRYLRAENEQYF.

This chain joins TRBV27 and TRBJ2-1; TRBD1 aligns across 9 bases. The CDR3 runs 15 residues. Per germline, CDR1 MNHEY and CDR2 SMNVEV (reference sequence). The V segment lost 7 bases and the J segment 3 bases; nucleotides outside the gene matches: 7. The CDR3 sequence is CASTGDRVGYNEQFF. CDR3 bases: TGTGCCAGCACCGGGGACAGGGTAGGCTACAATGAGCAGTTCTTC.

This clonotype was observed a few times. The chain recombines TRBV12-3 or TRBV12-4 with TRBJ1-2, with a weak D call TRBD1 (6 bases). This CDR3 is built from 15 residues. Trimming cost V 6 bases and J 2 bases, with 16 bases left between them. CDR3 residues: CASRPGHDVNYGYTF. CDR3 nucleotides: TGTGCCAGCAGACCGGGACACGACGTCAACTATGGCTACACCTTC.

This sequence joins TRBV10-3 and TRBJ2-7; D gene uncertain. V lost 3 bases, J lost 0 bases, and 12 bases lay in between. The CDR3 consists of 15 residues. From germline, CDR1 is ENHRY and CDR2 SYGVKD. In nucleotides, the CDR3 is TGTGCCATCAGTGATCTCGGCAGGTCCTCCTACGAGCAGTACTTC. Its protein is CAISDLGRSSYEQYF.

This sequence joins TRBV29-1 and TRBJ2-3; 10 nucleotides align to TRBD2. V shed 4 bases, J shed 2 bases, and the junction held 6 bases outside the gene matches. Per the germline V gene, CDR1 is SQVTM and CDR2 is ANQGSEA. This CDR3 has 15 amino acids. CDR3 sequence reads: CSVAPTSGNTDTQYF. In DNA, the CDR3 is TGCAGCGTTGCCCCCACTAGCGGGAACACAGATACGCAGTATTTT.

This chain joins TRBV9 and TRBJ1-2; D is perhaps TRBD1 (5 bases). In germline, CDR1 is SGDLS, CDR2 YYNGEE. This CDR3 is built from 14 residues. V lost 6 bases to trimming and J lost 7 bases, with 19 bases between them. The CDR3 region is CASKPEGDRGGYTF. The DNA of the CDR3 is TGTGCCAGCAAGCCCGAAGGGGACCGAGGTGGCTACACCTTC. Together with reference TRBV9 and TRBJ1-2, the CDR3 gives the full variable domain: DSGVTQTPKHLITATGQRVTLRCSPRSGDLSVYWYQQSLDQGLQFLIQYYNGEERAKGNILERFSAQQFPDLHSELNLSSLELGDSALYFCASKPEGDRGGYTFGSGTRLTVV.

This clonotype turned up a few times. CDR3 amino acids: CASVRGSGGVDTQYF. CDR3 nucleotide sequence: TGTGCCAGCGTCCGAGGTAGCGGAGGAGTAGATACGCAGTATTTT. The chain employs TRBV3-1 and TRBJ2-3, with D tentatively TRBD2 (6 bases). Germline CDR1 and CDR2: LGHDT and YNNKEL (reference sequence). The CDR3 extends over 15 amino acids. Trimming removed 8 bases at V and 5 bases at J, with 20 bases between.

The V and J genes are TRBV20-1 and TRBJ2-2; TRBD2 aligns across 9 bases. The CDR3 is 15 amino acids. The V gene's germline CDR1 is DFQATT and CDR2 SNEGSKA (reference sequence). The V and J ends lost 3 bases and 7 bases, in that order; junction bases with no gene match: 9. The DNA of the CDR3 is TGCAGTGCTAGGGCTAGCGGGGTCGAGAGCGGGGAGCTGTTTTTT. Its translation: CSARASGVESGELFF.

This clonotype came up a few times. The chain combines TRBV4-2 with TRBJ2-7; D gene unclear. From germline, CDR1 is LGHNA and CDR2 YNFKEQ. The CDR3 is 16 residues long. V was trimmed by 0 bases and J by 2 bases, leaving 14 bases between them. The chain's CDR3 is CASSQDGYARTYEQYF. DNA for the CDR3: TGTGCCAGCAGCCAAGACGGGTACGCGAGGACCTACGAGCAGTACTTC.

Details on this clonotype: Being one base from a much bigger clone, this may be a read error. The DNA for the CDR3 is TGTGCCGGCACCAATTTCCCATTGTACGAGCAGTACTTC. As protein: CAGTNFPLYEQYF. The chain has TRBV7-2 and TRBJ2-7; D is unclear. Germline V gene data show CDR1 as SGHTA and CDR2 as FQGNSA. Trimming removed 11 bases from V and 4 bases from J, with 18 bases in between. This CDR3 is 13 amino acids long.

This clonotype is a singleton in its sample. The chain joins TRBV21-1 to TRBJ1-2; TRBD1, the table's D call, was not compared with the DNA. TRBV21-1 is shown as a pseudogene. CDR3 length equals 14 residues. The CDR3 loop is CASTRVKQGDGYTF. CDR3 in DNA: TGTGCCAGCACTAGAGTAAAACAGGGGGATGGCTACACCTTC.

The chain recombines TRBV28 with TRBJ2-4, with 7 bases matching TRBD1. V dropped 7 bases and J dropped 0; count of bases not matched to a gene: 6. CDR1 and CDR2 (germline): MDHEN, SYDVKM. The CDR3 consists of 15 residues. CDR3 sequence: CASISYRGAKNIQYF. The CDR3 bases are TGTGCCAGCATAAGTTACAGGGGAGCCAAAAACATTCAGTACTTC.

The CDR3 DNA is TGTGCCAGCAGTTTCGGATCGGCCTCTGGGGCCAACGTCCTGACTTTC. Translating gives CASSFGSASGANVLTF. The chain uses TRBV27 and TRBJ2-6; no firm D call. Trimming pared 3 bases from V and 0 bases from J, leaving 9 bases between. CDR1 is MNHEY, CDR2 SMNVEV, per germline (reference sequence). The CDR3 length is 16 residues.

The chain joins TRBV6-4 to TRBJ1-2; no clear D gene. The CDR3 is made up of 14 amino acids. Deletions cut 0 bases from V and 3 bases from J, with 8 bases between. Germline CDR1 is MRHNA and CDR2 is SNTAGT. DNA for the CDR3: TGTGCCAGCAGTGACTCCGGCAGAGACTATGGCTACACCTTC. This encodes CASSDSGRDYGYTF.

V usage is TRBV28 and J usage is TRBJ2-1, with D perhaps being TRBD1 or TRBD2 (5 bases each). With 4 bases removed from V and 4 bases from J, the gap between germline ends came to 26 bases. This CDR3 region has 19 residues. CDR1 is MDHEN, CDR2 SYDVKM, per germline. CDR3 bases: TGTGCCAGCAGTTCCGCGCCCGGGGCCACGGGACCAGATTACAATGAGCAGTTCTTC. Its protein is CASSSAPGATGPDYNEQFF.

V is TRBV7-6 and J is TRBJ2-3; weak D call: TRBD2 (6 bases). Germline CDR1 is SGHVS and CDR2 is FNYEAQ. The CDR3 has 16 amino acids. The V and J ends lost 1 base and 6 bases respectively, with 17 bases between them. The CDR3 region has the DNA TGTGCCAGCAGCTTAGAAGGGCGGGACTGGGGGGATACGCAGTATTTT. Translated, it gives CASSLEGRDWGDTQYF.

V and J are TRBV5-1 and TRBJ2-7; 11 nucleotides match TRBD2. This CDR3 region has 16 residues. Germline values: CDR1 SGHRS, CDR2 YFSETQ. After removal of 0 bases from V and 1 base from J, the junction contained 3 bases not matched to a gene. The chain's CDR3 is CASSLVGTSGSYEQYF. The CDR3 DNA reads as TGCGCCAGCAGCTTGGTAGGGACTAGCGGATCCTACGAGCAGTACTTC.

V gene TRBV5-1 combines with J gene TRBJ2-5; 7 bases agree with TRBD2. The CDR3 covers 17 residues. Germline CDR1 is SGHRS and CDR2 is YFSETQ. J lost 1 base, V lost 3 bases, and 12 bases had no gene match. CDR3 sequence (DNA): TGCGCCAGCAGCTCCCAGGGAGCGGGGAGTCTCCAAGAGACCCAGTACTTC. Protein: CASSSQGAGSLQETQYF.

This clonotype came up a few times. The chain combines TRBV6-2 or TRBV6-3 with TRBJ2-5; 8 bases are a match to TRBD1. Germline assignment: CDR1 MNHEY and CDR2 SVGEGT. The CDR3 is made up of 15 amino acids. Losses at the gene ends were 4 bases for V and 7 bases for J; bases not matched to a gene: 11. CDR3 amino acids: CASSSRTGPRRTQYF. The CDR3 DNA follows: TGTGCCAGCAGTTCCCGGACAGGGCCGAGGCGGACCCAGTACTTC.